The clone carrying this TCR beta chain was seen ten or more times. Its specificity is not known. This sample is drawn from a study of regulatory T cells in long-lasting Graves disease. Study in general: The definition of persistent Graves' disease was over 5 years of antithyroid drugs with positive TSH receptor antibodies.

The sample's time point: persistent/refractory GD, antithyroid drugs over 5 years with positive TRAb. From PBMCs, RNA was extracted and then used to make the TCR library. Diagnosing Graves' disease relied on the American Thyroid Association guidelines. This CDR3 spans 14 amino acids. The ends were cut back, 2 bases at V and 5 bases at J, with 10 bases in the middle. Combining iRepertoire HTBI primers with Arm-PCR of CDR3 regions, the authors built TCR beta libraries. TCRdb processed the multiplex PCR reads anew with MiXCR; each CDR3 protein has one entry. The top ten hold around 40% of the sample, which has over 650,000 distinct CDR3 sequences, approximately 29% seen once. Whole-study results and caveats: Accuracy may have been reduced by the small sample size. Persistent disease favored TRBV28, TRBJ1-2 and TRBJ2-5.

The source of this sequence is a female donor with Graves disease. Specimen: peripheral blood mononuclear cells (PBMCs), collected when the disease was refractory, from a patient treated with antithyroid drugs. This chain links TRBV12-3 or TRBV12-4 with TRBJ1-5; D unresolved. CDR3 residues: CASSLMSQDQPQHF. In DNA form, the CDR3 reads TGTGCCAGCAGTTTAATGAGTCAAGATCAGCCCCAGCATTTT.